This TCR beta chain was identified in a study of patients and donors after allogeneic stem cell transplantation. Trimming took off 2 bases at V and 3 bases at J, with 10 bases between the two ends. Germline lookup yields CDR1 SGHTA and CDR2 FQGNSA. This CDR3 comprises 14 residues. TCRdb processed the RT-PCR reads anew with MiXCR; each CDR3 protein has one entry. Found here are 84,000 or so distinct CDR3 sequences, 40% to 60% of them singletons; the top ten hold roughly 64%. This rearrangement joins TRBV7-2 to TRBJ1-2, with D unresolved. The origin of this receptor is a human donor who was either an allogeneic HSCT recipient or a stem cell or donor lymphocyte infusion donor (not recorded which). It is not recorded whose cells these are; they may come from a transplant donor. Sequenced sample: blood, either unsorted or a sorted T cell fraction (not recorded which). Here the CDR3 reads CASSLRVRHYGYTF. Here the CDR3 DNA reads TGTGCCAGCAGCTTAAGGGTTCGCCACTATGGCTACACCTTC.